This TCR beta chain was obtained from a study of T cells in Graves' hyperthyroidism and ophthalmopathy. Study conclusions and caveats: The majority of expanded thyroid clonotypes above 0.001 also appeared in blood.

This clonotype was observed many times. Its antigen is not known. Amplification yielded TCR beta CDR3 regions, with RNA transcripts as the source. An initial round of RT-PCR targeting the TCR CDR3 relied on the HTBI primer set. TCRdb called the multiplex PCR reads again in MiXCR, with one record for every CDR3 protein. The data hold hundreds of thousands of distinct CDR3 sequences, with approximately 25% observed a single time. In the ophthalmopathy cohort, Clinical Activity Score was at least 3, NOSPECS grade at least 4, and duration under 3 months. Each diagnosis drew on symptoms, thyroxine, TRAb, thyroid ultrasound and orbital computed tomography findings. CDR3 size: 13 residues. Germline V gives CDR1 KGHSH, CDR2 LQKENI. The V end was cut by 3 bases, the J end by 4 bases, with 9 bases between.

Sequencing input: blood. The sequence derives from a woman in her twenties or thirties with Graves' ophthalmopathy. The V and J genes are TRBV18 and TRBJ1-2, with D unresolved. The CDR3 nucleotides are TGTGCCAGCTCACCGGCCCAGGCCTATGGCTACACCTTC. It specifies CASSPAQAYGYTF.